The clone carrying this T cell receptor (beta chain) was recorded many times. Its target is unknown. A Clinical Activity Score of at least 3, a NOSPECS grade of at least 4 and a duration under 3 months were recorded in the ophthalmopathy patients. Not enrolled were patients with uncontrolled infection, other autoimmune disease, pregnancy or lactation. These data belong to a study of T cells in Graves' hyperthyroidism and ophthalmopathy. Study information: Prior to any treatment, at the point of initial diagnosis, peripheral blood was collected. Notes on the study in general: Separating ophthalmopathy from stable hyperthyroidism was achieved by a 13 V-J model.

The CDR3 covers 14 residues. Germline V gives CDR1 MNHEY, CDR2 SVGEGT. Trimming took 3 bases from V and 9 from J; bases not matched to a gene: 6. The source material, RNA transcripts, was used to amplify TCR beta CDR3 regions. A set of HTBI primers served as the primers for a first-round RT-PCR of the TCR CDR3. TCRdb re-called the multiplex PCR reads with MiXCR, one entry per CDR3 protein. The sample holds roughly 400,000 distinct CDR3 sequences, around 15% seen once. The sample comprised blood. The chain uses TRBV6-2 or TRBV6-3 and TRBJ2-1; TRBD2 agrees at 9 bases. The TCR comes from a man in his fifties with Graves' ophthalmopathy. CDR3 region: CASSYSGTSSEQFF. The CDR3 DNA follows: TGTGCCAGCAGTTATAGCGGGACTAGCTCTGAGCAGTTCTTC.